Presented here are 21 T cell receptor beta chains from one specimen sequenced in a study of CD8+ T cells in alopecia areata. cDNA reverse transcribed from extracted RNA served as the sequencing template. Data came from immunoSEQ multiplex PCR; TCRdb stores just in-frame clones and leaves some out. The sample has 120,000 or so clones; approximately 60% are singletons. Sequencing input: CD4+ T cells sorted from blood. The receptors originated from a human donor in good health.

The chain is built from TRBV5-5 and TRBJ2-2; D uncertain. The CDR3 length is 12 residues. V dropped 1 base and J dropped 8 bases, with 6 bases sitting between them. Germline V gene sequence: CDR1 SGHKS, CDR2 YYEKEE (reference sequence). The CDR3 spells CASSLRVGELFF. As DNA, the CDR3 is TGTGCCAGCAGCTTGCGAGTAGGGGAGCTGTTTTTT.

This chain connects TRBV30 to TRBJ1-3; D is uncertain. Trimming took 2 bases from V and 2 from J, leaving 7 bases between them. The germline CDR1 and CDR2 sequences are GTSNPN and SVGIG (reference sequence). The CDR3 loop spans 13 amino acids. CDR3 nucleotide sequence: TGTGCCTGGAGTCCCAGAGCTGGAAACACCATATATTTT. Translating gives CAWSPRAGNTIYF.

This clone was observed a handful of times. This chain uses TRBV5-6 with TRBJ1-2, with unresolved D. The CDR3 is made up of 14 amino acids. The ends were cut back, 2 bases at V and 4 bases at J, with 12 bases in the middle. The germline gives CDR1 SGHDT, CDR2 YYEEEE. This CDR3 is CASSLTAPLYGYTF. In nucleotides, the CDR3 is TGTGCCAGCAGCTTAACCGCTCCACTCTATGGCTACACCTTC.

This CDR3 reads CSVEDGPNTEAFF. The CDR3 bases are TGCAGCGTTGAAGATGGGCCGAACACTGAAGCTTTCTTT. The gene calls are TRBV29-1 and TRBJ1-1, with unresolved D. V lost 0 bases and J 1 base, leaving 6 bases between the germline ends. Germline CDR1 reads SQVTM; CDR2 reads ANQGSEA. The CDR3 sequence is 13 residues long.

The rearrangement joins TRBV5-1 to TRBJ2-7; D may be TRBD1 (6 bases). Germline loops: CDR1 SGHRS, CDR2 YFSETQ. This CDR3 contains 13 residues. V lost 6 bases and J lost 0, with 10 bases in between. CDR3: CASIGDTSYEQYF. CDR3 nucleotide sequence: TGCGCCAGCATTGGGGACACCTCCTACGAGCAGTACTTC.

This chain links TRBV2 with TRBJ2-7; TRBD1 matches 10 bases. Trimming cost V 6 bases and J 7 bases; bases outside gene matches: 9. Germline lookup yields CDR1 SNHLY and CDR2 FYNNEI. The CDR3 has 14 residues. Here the CDR3 reads CASRTRQGASEQYF. DNA for the CDR3: TGTGCCAGCAGAACCAGACAGGGGGCGAGTGAGCAGTACTTC.

The rearrangement joins TRBV5-1 to TRBJ1-1; D is unresolved. This CDR3 has 13 amino acids. V lost 0 bases and J 8 bases, leaving 11 bases between the germline ends. Germline lookup yields CDR1 SGHRS and CDR2 YFSETQ. The CDR3 region is CASSLEPGLEAFF. In DNA, the CDR3 is TGCGCCAGCAGCTTGGAGCCAGGACTGGAAGCTTTCTTT. Looking up the rest from reference TRBV5-1 and TRBJ1-1 gives the full variable domain: KAGVTQTPRYLIKTRGQQVTLSCSPISGHRSVSWYQQTPGQGLQFLFEYFSETQRNKGNFPGRFSGRQFSNSRSEMNVSTLELGDSALYLCASSLEPGLEAFFGQGTRLTVV.

The chain is built from TRBV2 and TRBJ1-1; no clear D. CDR3 size: 14 residues. Germline values: CDR1 SNHLY, CDR2 FYNNEI. Trimming took 4 bases from V and 0 from J, leaving 9 bases between them. The CDR3 loop is CASSGQSLNTEAFF. CDR3 sequence (DNA): TGTGCCAGCAGTGGGCAGTCCCTGAACACTGAAGCTTTCTTT. The full variable domain, rest sourced from reference TRBV2 and TRBJ1-1, is EPEVTQTPSHQVTQMGQEVILRCVPISNHLYFYWYRQILGQKVEFLVSFYNNEISEKSEIFDDQFSVERPDGSNFTLKIRSTKLEDSAMYFCASSGQSLNTEAFFGQGTRLTVV.

The V and J genes are TRBV5-6 and TRBJ2-2, with D maybe TRBD2 (5 bases). Germline V gene lookup returns CDR1 SGHDT and CDR2 YYEEEE. V dropped 4 bases and J dropped 8 bases, with 21 bases sitting between them. This CDR3 is built from 16 residues. The CDR3 DNA is TGTGCCAGCAGCCCGAACCGGGTCACTCCGGGGGGGGAGCTGTTTTTT. Its protein product is CASSPNRVTPGGELFF.

This rearrangement joins TRBV29-1 to TRBJ1-2; no clear D. There are 12 residues in the CDR3. Trimming took 7 bases from V and 5 from J, leaving 14 bases between them. Per the germline V gene, CDR1 is SQVTM and CDR2 is ANQGSEA. DNA for the CDR3: TGCAGCGCCCTTACGACGGATTATGGCTACACCTTC. Amino acid sequence: CSALTTDYGYTF.

This clone was seen a few times. The CDR3 loop is CSVGNRMSPETQYF. CDR3 sequence (DNA): TGCAGCGTTGGGAACAGGATGAGTCCAGAGACCCAGTACTTC. The chain has TRBV29-1 and TRBJ2-5; weak D call: TRBD1 (5 bases). CDR3 size: 14 residues. CDR1 and CDR2 from the germline V gene are SQVTM and ANQGSEA. The V end lost 4 bases, the J end lost 4 bases, and 16 bases lay between the germline ends.

The V gene is TRBV6-5, the J gene TRBJ1-1; D is unclear. Germline V CDR1 and CDR2: MNHEY, SVGAGI. The length of the CDR3 is 15 residues. The V gene lost 10 bases and the J gene lost 3 bases, with 21 bases spanning the gap. The CDR3 bases are TGTGCCACGTCTCCCGGCTCAAAACATCACACTGAAGCTTTCTTT. It specifies CATSPGSKHHTEAFF.

This clone turned up a few times. This rearrangement joins TRBV7-2 to TRBJ1-5, with D unresolved. CDR1 is SGHTA, CDR2 FQGNSA, per germline. The CDR3 consists of 11 residues. The V and J ends lost 4 bases and 9 bases respectively, with 7 bases between them. The CDR3 DNA reads as TGTGCCAGCAGCTCATTAGGGCCCCAGCATTTT. This codes for CASSSLGPQHF. Full variable domain (rest looked up from reference TRBV7-2 and TRBJ1-5): GAGVSQSPSNKVTEKGKDVELRCDPISGHTALYWYRQSLGQGLEFLIYFQGNSAPDKSGLPSDRFSAERTGGSVSTLTIQRTQQEDSAVYLCASSSLGPQHFGDGTRLSIL.

This clone appeared once. V is TRBV29-1 and J is TRBJ1-2; D gene uncertain. Between the trimmed V and J ends, which lost 8 bases and 2 bases, there was a span of 12 bases. CDR3 length: 12 amino acids. Germline V gene sequence: CDR1 SQVTM, CDR2 ANQGSEA. The CDR3 sequence: CSSSQDNYGYTF. The CDR3 bases are TGCAGCAGTTCTCAGGACAACTATGGCTACACCTTC.

The J gene is TRBJ2-5, the V gene TRBV7-2; 10 nucleotides align to TRBD2. CDR3 length: 16 residues. J was trimmed by 5 bases and V by 1 base; bases with no gene match: 7. Germline CDR1 SGHTA, CDR2 FQGNSA. CDR3 residues: CASSLGETSGVETQYF. In nucleotides, the CDR3 is TGTGCCAGCAGCTTAGGGGAAACTAGCGGGGTGGAGACCCAGTACTTC.

The chain employs TRBV5-4 and TRBJ2-3; D uncertain. This CDR3 has 12 residues. Trimming removed 0 bases from V and 7 bases from J, with 6 bases in between. The V gene's germline CDR1 is SGHNT and CDR2 YYREEE (reference sequence). The CDR3 loop is CASSLEAYTQYF. Written as DNA, the CDR3 is TGTGCCAGCAGCTTGGAAGCGTATACGCAGTATTTT.

V and J are TRBV29-1 and TRBJ1-5; D unresolved. Germline values: CDR1 SQVTM, CDR2 ANQGSEA. The V end lost 8 bases, the J end lost 2 bases, and 13 bases lay between the germline ends. The CDR3 is 13 residues long. The CDR3: CSYKGGGNQPQHF. The CDR3 bases are TGCAGCTATAAGGGCGGGGGCAATCAGCCCCAGCATTTT.

This clone was counted only a few times. This chain uses TRBV7-8 with TRBJ2-7, with D perhaps assigned TRBD1 or TRBD2 (6 bases each). Trimming stripped 0 bases from V and 4 bases from J, with 16 bases between. The CDR3 runs 16 residues. The germline gives CDR1 SGHVS, CDR2 FQNEAQ. CDR3 bases: TGTGCCAGCAGCTTAGCGTCTGGAGGGGGATTATACGAGCAGTACTTC. This gives the protein CASSLASGGGLYEQYF. Looking up the rest from reference TRBV7-8 and TRBJ2-7 gives the full variable domain: GAGVSQSPRYKVAKRGQDVALRCDPISGHVSLFWYQQALGQGPEFLTYFQNEAQLDKSGLPSDRFFAERPEGSVSTLKIQRTQQEDSAVYLCASSLASGGGLYEQYFGPGTRLTVT.

The rearrangement uses TRBV15 and TRBJ1-5, with TRBD1 as a possible D gene (6 bases). Deletions cut 1 base from V and 4 bases from J, with 11 bases between. This CDR3 is built from 15 residues. Per germline, CDR1 LNHNV and CDR2 YYDKDF (reference sequence). The CDR3 coding sequence is TGTGCCACCAGCAGAGCCAAGGGGGGGAATCAGCCCCAGCATTTT. Amino acid sequence: CATSRAKGGNQPQHF.

The gene calls are TRBV5-4 and TRBJ2-4; 8 bases are a match to TRBD1. The V and J ends lost 6 bases and 8 bases, in that order; junction bases with no gene match: 7. The CDR3 has 13 amino acids. Germline CDR1 reads SGHNT; CDR2 reads YYREEE (reference sequence). The CDR3 spells CASTFDRGDIQYF. DNA of the CDR3: TGTGCCAGCACCTTCGACAGGGGTGACATTCAGTACTTC.

The chain carries TRBV25-1 and TRBJ1-2; D not certain. CDR1 is MGHDK, CDR2 SYGVNS, per germline. This CDR3 spans 14 amino acids. V gave up 8 bases and J gave up 1 base, with 14 bases separating them. CDR3 amino acids: CASAPAGDNYGYTF. The CDR3 DNA follows: TGTGCCAGCGCACCCGCAGGAGATAACTATGGCTACACCTTC.